This TCR beta chain originates from a study of PD-1 blockade in classical Hodgkin lymphoma. Study context: Patients were treated with nivolumab at 3 mg/kg, and this was given intravenously every 2 weeks.

Time point in this sample: cycle 4 day 1 (C4D1), after six to seven weeks of nivolumab. Autologous stem cell transplantation was followed by relapse in every patient, and brentuximab vedotin exposure varied. General study results and limits: Baseline diversity was lower in partial responders and progressors than complete responders.

Points on this clone: Its antigen remains unidentified.

Using immunoSEQ multiplex PCR, the repertoire was profiled, and TCRdb retains in-frame clones only, with some absent. This sample carries approximately 93,000 clones, around 80% of them seen once, and the ten largest clones take 9.4%. The CDR3 is made up of 15 amino acids. CDR1 is MNHNS, CDR2 SASEGT, per germline. Trimming cost V 3 bases and J 7 bases; bases outside gene matches: 5. The chain has TRBV6-1 and TRBJ2-1, with TRBD2 matching 11 bases. The sample in question was peripheral blood mononuclear cells (PBMCs), obtained before the fourth cycle of nivolumab. The clonotype originates from a human donor with classical Hodgkin lymphoma. The CDR3, as DNA: TGTGCCAGCAGTGATAGCGGGAGGGCCAGAAATGAGCAGTTCTTC. Translating it yields CASSDSGRARNEQFF.